This T cell receptor beta chain emerged from a study of regulatory T cells in long-lasting Graves disease. This clonotype was found a few times. Per germline, CDR1 MNHEY and CDR2 SVGEGT. V lost 5 bases, J lost 0 bases, and 8 bases lay in between. The CDR3 runs 14 residues. The sample's time point: newly diagnosed GD, antithyroid drugs for less than 3 months. The TCR library was prepared using RNA isolated from PBMCs. For TCR beta, libraries came from iRepertoire HTBI primers and Arm-PCR of CDR3 regions. One entry per CDR3 protein, called by TCRdb with MiXCR from the multiplex PCR reads. Of a few hundred thousand distinct CDR3 sequences listed, about 13% are singletons. This sample also appeared in a second study, on T cells in Graves' hyperthyroidism and ophthalmopathy.

This sequence joins TRBV6-2 or TRBV6-3 and TRBJ2-4, with unresolved D. The input for sequencing was peripheral blood mononuclear cells (PBMCs), taken at new diagnosis, from a patient treated with antithyroid drugs. The receptor was derived from a man under 40 with Graves disease. The CDR3 is CASSRTVAKNIQYF. The CDR3 bases are TGTGCCAGCAGTAGGACCGTAGCCAAAAACATTCAGTACTTC.